This record covers a single T cell receptor (beta chain). Only in-frame clones appear in the TCRdb table, and some are missing; sequencing was by immunoSEQ multiplex PCR. Here the sample spans 31,000 or so clones, more than 65% being singletons. This entry is derived from a study of PD-1 blockade in classical Hodgkin lymphoma. Looked up from germline, CDR1 is SGHDT and CDR2 is YYEEEE. With 2 bases removed from V and 4 bases from J, the gap between germline ends came to 20 bases. The CDR3 length is 17 residues. Every patient experienced relapse after autologous stem cell transplantation, and brentuximab vedotin exposure varied.

This sequence joins TRBV5-6 and TRBJ2-3; tentatively, D is TRBD1 (7 bases). The source was peripheral blood mononuclear cells (PBMCs), collected before the second cycle of nivolumab. This TCR derives from a human donor with classical Hodgkin lymphoma. The CDR3 bases are TGTGCCAGCAGCTTACGACAGGGAGGAGGAGGCCCAGATACGCAGTATTTT. Protein: CASSLRQGGGGPDTQYF.